These 16 T cell receptor beta chains share one sample of origin, sequenced in a study of blood T cell repertoires in COVID-19. The assay was immunoSEQ multiplex PCR, and TCRdb's table has in-frame clones only and misses some. The sample includes 200,000 to 250,000 clones, 65% to 90% of them seen just once. The sample consisted of PBMCs or T cells enriched from blood (not recorded which). The receptors were gathered from a woman between 40 and 50 years old with acute COVID-19.

Concerning this clone itself: Since no conserved phenylalanine or tryptophan closes the CDR3, a read error is the likely cause. The limits of the CDR3 on the DNA are not certain, so only TCRdb's listed CDR3 is given. The rearrangement uses TRBV5-1 and TRBJ1-1. The germline gives CDR1 SGHRS, CDR2 YFSETQ. The CDR3 sequence runs 8 residues, both termini included. CDR3 residues: CASSRREA.

The chain is built from TRBV7-8 and TRBJ1-6; tentatively, D is TRBD1 (5 bases). The V end lost 7 bases, the J end lost 6 bases, and 13 bases lay between the germline ends. The germline V gene encodes CDR1 SGHVS and CDR2 FQNEAQ. The CDR3 runs to 14 residues. The CDR3 nucleotides read TGTGCCAGCACCCAACAGGAGAGTAATTCACCCCTCCACTTT. This gives the protein CASTQQESNSPLHF.

This clone was detected only once. One end of the junction is discordant with germline, which a read error may explain. The chain is built from TRBV6-1 and TRBJ2-1; TRBD2 agrees at 9 bases. The CDR3 is made up of 14 amino acids. Germline assignment: CDR1 MNHNS and CDR2 SASEGT. CDR3 sequence reads: CASREGTSRNEQFF. The DNA for the CDR3 is TGTGCCAGCAGGGAAGGGACTAGCAGGAATGAGCAGTTCTTC.

There are a few counts of this clone. The chain uses TRBV5-1 and TRBJ1-2; tentative D call: TRBD1 (6 bases). Trimming stripped 5 bases from V and 4 bases from J, with 18 bases between. Per germline, CDR1 SGHRS and CDR2 YFSETQ. This CDR3 is built from 15 residues. The CDR3 loop is CASSPGQSKSYGYTF. In DNA form, the CDR3 reads TGCGCCAGCAGTCCAGGACAGAGCAAGTCCTATGGCTACACCTTC.

This clone is a singleton in its sample. This chain uses TRBV15 with TRBJ1-2; D is unclear. The V gene lost 0 bases and the J gene lost 4 bases, with 9 bases spanning the gap. Germline CDR1 is LNHNV and CDR2 is YYDKDF (reference sequence). The CDR3 has 14 residues. CDR3 coding DNA: TGTGCCACCAGCAGAGAAGCTTTCCCCTATGGCTACACCTTC. Residues: CATSREAFPYGYTF.

The CDR3, as DNA: TGTGCCAGCAGCTCCGGAGATCAGCCCCAGCATTTT. Translated, it gives CASSSGDQPQHF. The chain combines TRBV11-3 with TRBJ1-5; D uncertain. This CDR3 contains 12 residues. Germline assignment: CDR1 SGHNT and CDR2 YENEEA. The ends were cut back, 4 bases at V and 5 bases at J, with 6 bases in the middle.

The J gene is TRBJ2-2, the V gene TRBV27; a weak D match, TRBD2 (5 bases). Per germline, CDR1 MNHEY and CDR2 SMNVEV (reference sequence). The CDR3 runs 12 residues. V shed 6 bases and J shed 4 bases, with 6 bases lying between them. The CDR3 is CASREGTGELFF. The CDR3, as DNA: TGTGCCAGCAGAGAGGGCACCGGGGAGCTGTTTTTT.

The rearrangement joins TRBV19 to TRBJ1-5, with a possible D match to TRBD1 (5 bases). Germline CDR1 reads LNHDA; CDR2 reads SQIVND (reference sequence). This CDR3 has 13 residues. V was trimmed by 5 bases and J by 9 bases, leaving 14 bases between them. The CDR3: CASSAVGGGPQHF. Here the CDR3 DNA reads TGTGCCAGTAGTGCCGTTGGGGGGGGGCCCCAGCATTTT.

The chain recombines TRBV18 with TRBJ2-5, with D possibly being TRBD1 (6 bases). V dropped 2 bases and J dropped 3 bases, with 7 bases sitting between them. Germline CDR1 reads KGHSH; CDR2 reads LQKENI. The CDR3 has 13 residues. The CDR3 sequence is CASSPDRKETQYF. Written as DNA, the CDR3 is TGTGCCAGCTCACCAGACAGGAAAGAGACCCAGTACTTC.

CDR3 residues: CASRTGTSGSGELFF. The CDR3 DNA reads TGTGCCAGCAGAACCGGGACTAGCGGGAGTGGGGAGCTGTTTTTT. V usage is TRBV6-5 and J usage is TRBJ2-2, with 14 bases lining up with TRBD2. Trimming cost V 6 bases and J 8 bases; bases outside gene matches: 5. The germline V gene has CDR1 MNHEY and CDR2 SVGAGI. CDR3 size: 15 residues.

The rearrangement links TRBV7-9 to TRBJ2-7, with D perhaps TRBD2 (6 bases). Trimming stripped 5 bases from V and 3 bases from J, with 14 bases between. The CDR3 length is 14 residues. CDR1 and CDR2 from the germline V gene are SEHNR and FQNEAQ (reference sequence). The CDR3 sequence: CASSAGGGDYEQYF. In DNA form, the CDR3 reads TGTGCCAGCAGCGCAGGAGGCGGGGACTACGAGCAGTACTTC.

This chain joins TRBV6-5 and TRBJ2-7; maybe TRBD1 (6 bases). CDR3 length: 15 amino acids. V was cut by 6 bases and J by 5 bases, with 20 bases left in between. Germline CDR1 reads MNHEY; CDR2 reads SVGAGI. For the CDR3, the DNA is TGTGCCAGCAGACCCTCCGGGGTAGGGGGTAACGAGCAGTACTTC. It codes for CASRPSGVGGNEQYF.

The DNA of the CDR3 is TGTGCCAGCAGCTTAGGGAGACAAGCGGGAGGAGGCTACAATGAGCAGTTCTTC. This gives the protein CASSLGRQAGGGYNEQFF. The J gene is TRBJ2-1, the V gene TRBV7-9, with 9 nucleotides matching TRBD2. V was pared by 1 base and J by 3 bases, with 10 bases of the junction left unmatched. Germline V gene lookup returns CDR1 SEHNR and CDR2 FQNEAQ (reference sequence). CDR3 length: 18 residues.

V usage is TRBV28 and J usage is TRBJ1-6, with 7 bases lining up with TRBD1. In germline, CDR1 is MDHEN, CDR2 SYDVKM. Trimming cost V 6 bases and J 7 bases; bases outside gene matches: 9. The CDR3 runs to 15 residues. The CDR3 region is CASREQGRVNSPLHF. CDR3 in DNA: TGTGCCAGCAGAGAACAGGGGAGAGTCAATTCACCCCTCCACTTT.

This clone was found once. V and J are TRBV4-3 and TRBJ1-6; 8 bases align to TRBD1. CDR3 length: 18 amino acids. The germline V gene encodes CDR1 LGHNA and CDR2 YSLEER. With 0 bases clipped from V and 6 bases from J, the junction kept 10 bases outside the gene matches. The CDR3, as DNA: TGCGCCAGCAGCCAAGATCGGGGGCAGGGGGCCCTTAATTCACCCCTCCACTTT. It translates to CASSQDRGQGALNSPLHF.

The chain carries TRBV6-2 or TRBV6-3 and TRBJ2-1, with 10 positions matching TRBD2. Germline V lookup: CDR1 MNHEY, CDR2 SVGEGT. Trimming took 4 bases from V and 4 from J; bases not matched to a gene: 1. The CDR3 extends over 14 amino acids. The DNA for the CDR3 is TGTGCCAGCAGTTCTAGCGGGAGTTACAATGAGCAGTTCTTC. This encodes CASSSSGSYNEQFF.